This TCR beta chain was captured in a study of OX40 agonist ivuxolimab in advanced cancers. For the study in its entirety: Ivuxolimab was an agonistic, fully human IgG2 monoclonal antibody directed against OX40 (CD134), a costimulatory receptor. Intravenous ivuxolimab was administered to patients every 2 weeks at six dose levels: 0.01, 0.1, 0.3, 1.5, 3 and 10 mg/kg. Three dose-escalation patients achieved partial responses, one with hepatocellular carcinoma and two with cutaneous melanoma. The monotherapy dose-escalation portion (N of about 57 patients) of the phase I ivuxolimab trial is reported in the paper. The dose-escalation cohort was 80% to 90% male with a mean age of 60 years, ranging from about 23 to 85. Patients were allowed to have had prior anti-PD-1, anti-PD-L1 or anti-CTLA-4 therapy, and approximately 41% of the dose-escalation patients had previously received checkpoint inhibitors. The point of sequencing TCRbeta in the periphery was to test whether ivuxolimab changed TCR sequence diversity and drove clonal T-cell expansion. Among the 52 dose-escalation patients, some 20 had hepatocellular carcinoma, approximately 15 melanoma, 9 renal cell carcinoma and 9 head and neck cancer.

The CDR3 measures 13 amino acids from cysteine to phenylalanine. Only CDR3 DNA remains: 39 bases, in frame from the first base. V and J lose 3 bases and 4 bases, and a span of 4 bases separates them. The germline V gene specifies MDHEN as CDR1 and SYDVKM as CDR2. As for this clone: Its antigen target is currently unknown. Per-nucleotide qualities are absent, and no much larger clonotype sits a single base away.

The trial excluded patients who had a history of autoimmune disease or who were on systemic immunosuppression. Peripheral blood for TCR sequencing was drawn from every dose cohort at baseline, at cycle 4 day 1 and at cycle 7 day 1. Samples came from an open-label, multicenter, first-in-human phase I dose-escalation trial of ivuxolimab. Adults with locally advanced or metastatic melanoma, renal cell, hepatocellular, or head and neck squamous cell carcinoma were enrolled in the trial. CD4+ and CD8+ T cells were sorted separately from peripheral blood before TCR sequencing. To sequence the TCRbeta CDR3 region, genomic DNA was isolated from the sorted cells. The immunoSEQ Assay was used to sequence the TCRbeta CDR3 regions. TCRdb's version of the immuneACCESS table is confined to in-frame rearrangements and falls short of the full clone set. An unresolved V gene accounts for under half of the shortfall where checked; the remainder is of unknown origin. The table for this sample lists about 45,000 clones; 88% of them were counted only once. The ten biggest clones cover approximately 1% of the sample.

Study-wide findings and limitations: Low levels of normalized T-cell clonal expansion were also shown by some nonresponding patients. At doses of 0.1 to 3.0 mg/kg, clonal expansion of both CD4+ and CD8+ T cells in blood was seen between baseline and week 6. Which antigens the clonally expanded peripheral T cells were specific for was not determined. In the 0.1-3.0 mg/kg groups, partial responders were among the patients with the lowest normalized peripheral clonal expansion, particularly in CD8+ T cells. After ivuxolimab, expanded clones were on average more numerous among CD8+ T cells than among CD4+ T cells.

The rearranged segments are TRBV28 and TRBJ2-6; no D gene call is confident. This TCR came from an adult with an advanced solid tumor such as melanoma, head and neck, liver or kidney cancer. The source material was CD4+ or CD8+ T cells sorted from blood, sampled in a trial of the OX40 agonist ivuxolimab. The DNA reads TGTGCCAGCAGTTTTCGGGGGGCCAACGTCCTGACTTTC. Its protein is CASSFRGANVLTF.